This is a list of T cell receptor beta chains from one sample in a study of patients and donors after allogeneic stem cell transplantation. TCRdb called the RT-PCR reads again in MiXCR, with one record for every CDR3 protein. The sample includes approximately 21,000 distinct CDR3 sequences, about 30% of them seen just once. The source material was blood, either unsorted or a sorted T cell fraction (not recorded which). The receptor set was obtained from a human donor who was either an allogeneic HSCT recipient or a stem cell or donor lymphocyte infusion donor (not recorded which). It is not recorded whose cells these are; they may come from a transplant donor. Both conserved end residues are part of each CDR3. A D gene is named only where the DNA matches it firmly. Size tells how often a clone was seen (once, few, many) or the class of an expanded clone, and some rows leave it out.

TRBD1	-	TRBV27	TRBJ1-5	TGTGCCAGCAGTTTATACAGGACAGGGGGTAGACAATCTTGGGGCAATCAGCCCCAGCATTTT	CASSLYRTGGRQSWGNQPQHF
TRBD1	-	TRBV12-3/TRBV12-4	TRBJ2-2	TGTGCCAGCAGTCTCACAGGGGGGCCGAACACCGGGGAGCTGTTTTTT	CASSLTGGPNTGELFF
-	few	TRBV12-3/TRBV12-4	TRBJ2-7	TGTGCCAGCAGTCTCAGGGGTAACGAGCAGTACTTC	CASSLRGNEQYF
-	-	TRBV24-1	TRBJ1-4	TGTGCCACGAAGAGCAAAAAACTGTTTTTT	CATKSKKLFF
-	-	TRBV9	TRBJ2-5	TGTGCCAGCAGCGTTGGACTCCAAGAGACCCAGTACTTC	CASSVGLQETQYF
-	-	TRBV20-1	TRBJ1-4	TGCAGTGCTAGGCCCCCTGCAACTAATGAAAAACTGTTTTTT	CSARPPATNEKLFF
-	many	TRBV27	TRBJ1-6	TGTGCCAGCAGTCCGACACTCCCGAATTCACCCCTCCACTTT	CASSPTLPNSPLHF
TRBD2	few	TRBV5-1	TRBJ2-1	TGCGCCAGCAGCTTGGATTCCGGGACTAGCACTTCTTACAATGAGCAGTTCTTC	CASSLDSGTSTSYNEQFF
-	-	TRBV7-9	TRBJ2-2	TGTGCCAGCAGCTGGGCCCTTACAGGAACCGGCGGGGAGCTGTTTTTT	CASSWALTGTGGELFF
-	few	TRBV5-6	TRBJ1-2	TGTGCCAGCAGCCCATACAGGGATGGCTACACCTTC	CASSPYRDGYTF
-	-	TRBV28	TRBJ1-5	TGTGCCAGCAGTTTATCCCATACAAAAAAGCATTTT	CASSLSHTKKHF
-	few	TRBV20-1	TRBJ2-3	TGCAGTGCTAGAGCCAACAGGGCGCCCCGCACAGATACGCAGTATTTT	CSARANRAPRTDTQYF